This passage covers 32 T cell receptor beta chains from one sample sequenced in a study of CD8 T cells in ankylosing spondylitis. Study findings and constraints: What seemed typical of ankylosing spondylitis blood was a TCR beta motif built from several highly homologous variants.

These receptors' targets are unknown. TCRdb used MiXCR to reprocess the 5' RACE reads, holding one entry per CDR3 protein. The repertoire holds about 500,000 distinct CDR3 sequences, with roughly 5% as singletons. Material for sequencing was blood, either unsorted or a sorted T cell fraction (not recorded which). The source of these receptors is a male donor with ankylosing spondylitis.

The rearrangement joins TRBV5-1 to TRBJ2-3, with 8 bases matching TRBD1. The CDR3 consists of 16 residues. Germline values: CDR1 SGHRS, CDR2 YFSETQ. Germline trimming cut 0 bases from V and 4 bases from J; bases unmatched to any gene: 7. CDR3 loop: CASSLVQGAGADTQYF. DNA of the CDR3: TGCGCCAGCAGCTTGGTGCAGGGGGCGGGCGCAGATACGCAGTATTTT.

This clonotype was detected only a few times. This chain uses TRBV11-1 with TRBJ1-4; D ambiguous. Germline loops: CDR1 SGHAT, CDR2 FQDESV (reference sequence). The CDR3 runs to 15 residues. V was shortened by 2 bases and J by 8 bases, with 15 bases between the two germline ends. The CDR3 sequence is CASSLLRQAGEKLFF. The CDR3 nucleotides are TGTGCCAGCAGCTTACTTCGTCAAGCGGGCGAAAAACTGTTTTTT. Variable domain in full (rest from reference TRBV11-1 and TRBJ1-4): EAEVAQSPRYKITEKSQAVAFWCDPISGHATLYWYRQILGQGPELLVQFQDESVVDDSQLPKDRFSAERLKGVDSTLKIQPAELGDSAMYLCASSLLRQAGEKLFFGSGTQLSVL.

In this sample, this clonotype turned up many times. This CDR3 reads CSGGRRTDTQYF. The CDR3 DNA is TGCAGTGGCGGGAGGCGCACAGATACGCAGTATTTT. This rearrangement joins TRBV29-1 to TRBJ2-3, with 8 bases that match TRBD2. The CDR3 loop spans 12 amino acids. Germline V gene sequence: CDR1 SQVTM, CDR2 ANQGSEA.

This clonotype was seen at least ten times. V usage is TRBV27 and J usage is TRBJ1-6; D uncertain. V lost 2 bases and J lost 7, with 15 bases in between. Germline V gene lookup returns CDR1 MNHEY and CDR2 SMNVEV (reference sequence). The CDR3 has 16 residues. The CDR3 spells CASSLRLSPFNSPLHF. CDR3 DNA: TGTGCCAGCAGTTTAAGGCTAAGCCCCTTCAATTCACCCCTCCACTTT.

There are many counts of this clonotype. V is TRBV28 and J is TRBJ2-7; the match to TRBD2 covers 7 bases. J lost 2 bases, V lost 1 base, and 14 bases had no gene match. Germline-derived CDR1 and CDR2 are MDHEN and SYDVKM. The CDR3 covers 18 residues. CDR3 DNA sequence: TGTGCCAGCAGTTTATTTATCTCAGTCCCTAGCGGCACCTACGAGCAGTACTTC. It specifies CASSLFISVPSGTYEQYF.

This clonotype was picked up many times. The V call is TRBV5-1, the J call TRBJ2-5, with D hard to call. V was cut by 0 bases and J by 5 bases, with 14 bases left in between. Germline CDR1 and CDR2: SGHRS and YFSETQ. CDR3 size: 15 residues. The CDR3 DNA follows: TGCGCCAGCAGCTTGGTGGCCGTCGAGACGGAGACCCAGTACTTC. Residues: CASSLVAVETETQYF.

This clonotype was seen more than once but under ten times. The chain links TRBV20-1 to TRBJ2-7; D gene unclear. V was shortened by 5 bases and J by 3 bases, with 14 bases between the two germline ends. The CDR3 has 13 residues. The germline V gene encodes CDR1 DFQATT and CDR2 SNEGSKA (reference sequence). CDR3 residues: CSAQLPPSYEQYF. In nucleotides, the CDR3 is TGCAGTGCTCAGCTGCCCCCCAGCTACGAGCAGTACTTC.

This clonotype was counted many times. The rearrangement links TRBV24-1 to TRBJ2-4, with D hard to call. V lost 4 bases to trimming and J lost 7 bases, with 13 bases between them. Per the germline V gene, CDR1 is KGHDR and CDR2 is SFDVKD. The CDR3 has 14 amino acids. Written as DNA, the CDR3 is TGTGCCACCAGTGACCCGCGCACCGTGAACATTCAGTACTTC. Translating it yields CATSDPRTVNIQYF.

The sample holds many counts of this clonotype. The chain is built from TRBV20-1 and TRBJ2-5; tentative D call: TRBD2 (6 bases). Germline loops: CDR1 DFQATT, CDR2 SNEGSKA (reference sequence). There are 14 residues in the CDR3. Trimming left V 5 bases short and J 5 bases short, with 18 bases between. The chain's CDR3 is CSAWEELGPETQYF. In nucleotides, the CDR3 is TGCAGTGCTTGGGAGGAGCTGGGGCCGGAGACCCAGTACTTC.

This clonotype was detected many times. The chain links TRBV4-3 to TRBJ2-4; weak D call: TRBD2 (6 bases). This CDR3 contains 15 residues. V shed 3 bases and J shed 4 bases, with 13 bases lying between them. Germline lookup yields CDR1 LGHNA and CDR2 YSLEER. In DNA form, the CDR3 reads TGCGCCAGCAGCCATGGACCTGGGGGGAAAAACATTCAGTACTTC. This translates into CASSHGPGGKNIQYF.

Ten or more counts support this clonotype. This chain uses TRBV4-1 with TRBJ2-5; TRBD2 matches at 10 bases. The CDR3 runs 16 residues. V shed 4 bases and J 1 base; nucleotides not matched to a gene: 6. Germline CDR1 is MGHRA and CDR2 is YSYEKL. CDR3 in DNA: TGCGCCAGCAGCCGGAGTCTAGCGGGGGCCCAAGAGACCCAGTACTTC. Translating gives CASSRSLAGAQETQYF.

This clonotype was found many times. The chain carries TRBV2 and TRBJ1-5, with D perhaps matching TRBD1 (6 bases). CDR1 SNHLY and CDR2 FYNNEI come from the germline V gene. V shed 6 bases and J shed 0 bases, with 9 bases lying between them. The CDR3 covers 14 residues. CDR3 in amino acids: CASRDSYSNQPQHF. The CDR3 nucleotides are TGTGCCAGCAGGGACAGTTATAGCAATCAGCCCCAGCATTTT.

This clonotype was counted ten times or more. The rearrangement links TRBV3-1 to TRBJ2-7; D gene ambiguous. There are 14 residues in the CDR3. Germline V gene sequence: CDR1 LGHDT, CDR2 YNNKEL (reference sequence). The germline V and J ends were trimmed by 3 bases and 4 bases, with 13 bases remaining between them. The CDR3 loop reads CASSHSNKEYEQYF. CDR3 nucleotide sequence: TGTGCCAGCAGCCATTCGAACAAGGAGTACGAGCAGTACTTC.

This clonotype was observed many times. The rearrangement joins TRBV11-1 to TRBJ1-5, with 7 bases that match TRBD1. The CDR3 length is 17 residues. Losses at the gene ends were 5 bases for V and 4 bases for J; bases not matched to a gene: 14. CDR1 and CDR2 from the germline V gene are SGHAT and FQDESV (reference sequence). Written as DNA, the CDR3 is TGTGCCAGCAGCCGATCGACAGGGATTGGGGAAAATCAGCCCCAGCATTTT. Its translation is CASSRSTGIGENQPQHF. The full variable domain, in which reference TRBV11-1 and TRBJ1-5 provide the parts outside the CDR3, is EAEVAQSPRYKITEKSQAVAFWCDPISGHATLYWYRQILGQGPELLVQFQDESVVDDSQLPKDRFSAERLKGVDSTLKIQPAELGDSAMYLCASSRSTGIGENQPQHFGDGTRLSIL.

Many counts were recorded for this clonotype. This chain uses TRBV29-1 with TRBJ1-4, with D perhaps TRBD1 (6 bases). The CDR3 has 12 amino acids. The germline CDR1 and CDR2 sequences are SQVTM and ANQGSEA. V lost 7 bases and J 3 bases, leaving 9 bases between the germline ends. The CDR3 region has the DNA TGCAGCGGGTCAGGGGCTAATGAAAAACTGTTTTTT. As protein: CSGSGANEKLFF.

This sequence joins TRBV28 and TRBJ2-2, with D possibly being TRBD1 or TRBD2 (5 bases each). The germline V gene has CDR1 MDHEN and CDR2 SYDVKM. Trimming took 2 bases from V and 4 from J, leaving 11 bases between them. This CDR3 comprises 15 residues. The CDR3 nucleotides read TGTGCCAGCAGTTTACGAGGGGCCGGCACCGGGGAGCTGTTTTTT. This translates into CASSLRGAGTGELFF.

The CDR3 loop reads CASSPQGPSYNEQFF. The CDR3 nucleotides read TGTGCCAGCAGCCCACAGGGTCCCTCCTACAATGAGCAGTTCTTC. The V gene is TRBV11-3, the J gene TRBJ2-1; tentative D call: TRBD1 (6 bases). V was cut by 5 bases and J by 0 bases, with 11 bases left in between. The germline V gene has CDR1 SGHNT and CDR2 YENEEA. This CDR3 region has 15 residues.

The rearrangement uses TRBV6-2 or TRBV6-3 and TRBJ1-6; 10 bases agree with TRBD1. Trimming cost V 5 bases and J 9 bases; bases outside gene matches: 7. Germline CDR1 reads MNHEY; CDR2 reads SVGEGT. The CDR3 sequence is 15 residues long. CDR3 sequence reads: CASSTRTGGRSPLHF. CDR3 DNA: TGTGCCAGCAGTACTCGGACAGGGGGTCGTTCACCCCTCCACTTT.

This clonotype has only a few counts. This chain connects TRBV5-6 to TRBJ2-7, with D tentatively TRBD1 (5 bases). CDR1 is SGHDT, CDR2 YYEEEE, per germline. V was trimmed by 4 bases and J by 5 bases, leaving 13 bases between them. The CDR3 is made up of 13 amino acids. CDR3 protein: CASSDNRGHEQYF. The CDR3 region has the DNA TGTGCCAGCAGCGATAATAGGGGCCACGAGCAGTACTTC. Filled out from reference TRBV5-6 and TRBJ2-7, the complete variable domain reads DAGVTQSPTHLIKTRGQQVTLRCSPKSGHDTVSWYQQALGQGPQFIFQYYEEEERQRGNFPDRFSGHQFPNYSSELNVNALLLGDSALYLCASSDNRGHEQYFGPGTRLTVT.

Many counts were recorded for this clonotype. CDR3 protein: CSVDPQEGTQYF. The CDR3 coding sequence is TGCAGCGTTGACCCGCAGGAGGGTACGCAGTATTTT. This rearrangement joins TRBV29-1 to TRBJ2-3, with a tentative D call TRBD2 (6 bases). V was trimmed by 3 bases and J by 8 bases, leaving 12 bases between them. CDR3 length: 12 residues. CDR1 and CDR2 from the germline V gene are SQVTM and ANQGSEA.

This clonotype was detected ten times or more. The CDR3 spells CASSLLGLAGVRDEQFF. The CDR3 DNA reads as TGTGCCAGCAGTTTGTTGGGACTAGCGGGAGTAAGGGACGAGCAGTTCTTC. V gene TRBV27 combines with J gene TRBJ2-1, with 14 positions matching TRBD2. In germline, CDR1 is MNHEY, CDR2 SMNVEV (reference sequence). With 3 bases clipped from V and 10 bases from J, the junction kept 11 bases outside the gene matches. The CDR3 covers 17 residues.

The rearrangement uses TRBV12-3 or TRBV12-4 and TRBJ2-6; no reliable D call. V was pared by 5 bases and J by 0 bases, with 8 bases between. This CDR3 region has 15 residues. CDR3 amino acids: CASSKHHSGANVLTF. The CDR3 DNA reads TGTGCCAGCAGTAAACACCACTCTGGGGCCAACGTCCTGACTTTC.

This clonotype was seen at least ten times. The chain has TRBV29-1 and TRBJ2-7; 9 bases align to TRBD2. The germline gives CDR1 SQVTM, CDR2 ANQGSEA. The CDR3 is 18 residues long. Losses at the gene ends were 8 bases for V and 2 bases for J; bases not matched to a gene: 22. The CDR3 protein is CSQPDQPLAGEVAYEQYF. CDR3 sequence (DNA): TGCAGCCAACCTGACCAACCCTTAGCGGGAGAAGTGGCCTACGAGCAGTACTTC.

For this clonotype: Just one base apart from a much larger clone, this may be a read error. The chain is built from TRBV5-4 and TRBJ1-1; 7 bases align to TRBD1. V lost 4 bases and J lost 1; bases outside the gene matches: 4. This CDR3 contains 14 residues. CDR1 is SGHNT, CDR2 YYREEE, per germline (reference sequence). DNA of the CDR3: TGTGCCAGCAGCCAGGGACAGTCGAACACTGAAGCTTTCTTT. Its protein is CASSQGQSNTEAFF.

This clonotype was seen at least ten times. This chain joins TRBV12-3 or TRBV12-4 and TRBJ1-2; D not certain. The V end was cut by 3 bases, the J end by 4 bases, with 15 bases between. The CDR3 is made up of 15 amino acids. CDR3 in amino acids: CASSLVLGVLYGYTF. DNA for the CDR3: TGTGCCAGCAGTTTGGTTCTGGGAGTCCTCTATGGCTACACCTTC.

The chain has TRBV11-2 and TRBJ2-5, with 13 bases aligning to TRBD2. V lost 1 base, J lost 3 bases, and 14 bases stayed unmatched. The CDR3 length is 20 residues. Germline values: CDR1 SGHAT, CDR2 FQNNGV. CDR3 sequence reads: CASSLGTSGSPLYPKETQYF. For the CDR3, the DNA is TGTGCCAGCAGCTTAGGGACTAGCGGGAGCCCACTGTACCCTAAAGAGACCCAGTACTTC.

This clonotype was seen repeatedly, ten times or more. V gene TRBV29-1 combines with J gene TRBJ2-7; TRBD1 is a possible D gene (6 bases). The germline gives CDR1 SQVTM, CDR2 ANQGSEA. This CDR3 spans 11 amino acids. The germline V and J ends were trimmed by 4 bases and 6 bases, with 10 bases remaining between them. This CDR3 is CSVGTGSEQYF. The CDR3 nucleotides read TGCAGCGTTGGAACAGGGAGCGAGCAGTACTTC.

In its sample, this clonotype was seen many times. The chain carries TRBV6-5 and TRBJ1-5; D perhaps matches TRBD1 (6 bases). The CDR3 length is 15 residues. The V gene's germline CDR1 is MNHEY and CDR2 SVGAGI. V lost 7 bases, J lost 9 bases, and 22 bases lay in between. CDR3 bases: TGTGCCAGCATTCTCTCCGGGGGCGGGGGGTGGCCCCAGCATTTT. Translated, it gives CASILSGGGGWPQHF.

This clonotype was recorded many times. The chain joins TRBV5-8 to TRBJ2-1; no firm D call. The V gene's germline CDR1 is SGHTS and CDR2 YDEGEE. The ends were cut back, 0 bases at V and 2 bases at J, with 9 bases in the middle. The CDR3 sequence is 15 residues long. Here the CDR3 reads CASSLGSSAYNEQFF. For the CDR3, the DNA is TGTGCCAGCAGCTTGGGCTCCTCGGCCTACAATGAGCAGTTCTTC.

This clonotype has at least ten counts. V is TRBV3-1 and J is TRBJ1-6; 10 nucleotides agree with TRBD1. Germline V gene lookup returns CDR1 LGHDT and CDR2 YNNKEL (reference sequence). With V trimmed by 1 base and J by 8 bases, 2 bases remained unmatched. There are 15 residues in the CDR3. CDR3 sequence: CASSQGGQGHSPLHF. In DNA form, the CDR3 reads TGTGCCAGCAGCCAAGGGGGACAGGGGCATTCACCCCTCCACTTT.

The sample holds many counts of this clonotype. This rearrangement joins TRBV20-1 to TRBJ2-5, with D unresolved. Per germline, CDR1 DFQATT and CDR2 SNEGSKA (reference sequence). Trimming shortened V by 1 base and J by 1 base, and 7 bases separated the two germline ends. The CDR3 length is 13 residues. The DNA of the CDR3 is TGCAGTGCTAGAGGTTATTCCCAAGAGACCCAGTACTTC. It encodes CSARGYSQETQYF.

The chain links TRBV5-1 to TRBJ2-7; 7 nucleotides line up with TRBD2. This CDR3 has 13 residues. With V trimmed by 5 bases and J by 1 base, 3 bases remained unmatched. In germline, CDR1 is SGHRS, CDR2 YFSETQ. The CDR3 coding sequence is TGCGCCAGCAGTAGGGAGGGGTCCTACGAGCAGTACTTC. As protein: CASSREGSYEQYF. The variable domain in full, completed from reference TRBV5-1 and TRBJ2-7, reads KAGVTQTPRYLIKTRGQQVTLSCSPISGHRSVSWYQQTPGQGLQFLFEYFSETQRNKGNFPGRFSGRQFSNSRSEMNVSTLELGDSALYLCASSREGSYEQYFGPGTRLTVT.